The 10 T cell receptor beta chains below were found in one sample sequenced in a study of molecular identifiers for immune sequencing clone quantification. TCRdb reprocessed the PCR reads via MiXCR and lists one record per CDR3 protein. The table has 45,000 to 65,000 distinct CDR3 sequences, around 27% seen once. The sequenced sample was naive CD8+ T cells from blood, with Jurkat cell RNA spiked in. The sample's subset: FACS-sorted CD8+CD4-CCR7+CD45RA+ naive T cells. The receptors shown here come from a human donor in good health. Some libraries in this study had Jurkat cell RNA spiked in.

The sample holds many counts of this clonotype. The CDR3 reads CASSLVDREADTQYF. For the CDR3, the DNA is TGTGCCAGCAGTCTGGTCGACAGGGAAGCAGATACGCAGTATTTT. The chain is built from TRBV28 and TRBJ2-3; TRBD1 matches 7 bases. CDR1 and CDR2 from the germline V gene are MDHEN and SYDVKM. This CDR3 has 15 amino acids. V was pared by 5 bases and J by 4 bases, with 9 bases of the junction left unmatched.

The V call is TRBV5-3, the J call TRBJ2-5; tentative D call: TRBD1 (6 bases). TRBV5-3 is treated as an ORF (open reading frame) with a function not yet certain. V shed 4 bases and J shed 6 bases, with 19 bases lying between them. The CDR3 extends over 15 amino acids. CDR3 loop: CARSTGTRAGQTQYF. The CDR3 DNA follows: TGTGCCAGAAGCACCGGGACAAGGGCCGGCCAGACCCAGTACTTC.

This clonotype showed up many times. This chain links TRBV29-1 with TRBJ2-2; TRBD1 is a possible D gene (5 bases). The CDR3 contains 13 residues. CDR1 is SQVTM and CDR2 is ANQGSEA in the germline V gene. Trimming removed 7 bases at V and 7 bases at J, with 16 bases between. The CDR3 DNA is TGCAGCGCCGAAAGTACAGGTGGCGGGGAGCTGTTTTTT. Protein: CSAESTGGGELFF.

About this clonotype: A much larger clonotype is one base distant, so this may be a read error. The V gene is TRBV28, the J gene TRBJ1-1; D remains ambiguous. There are 13 residues in the CDR3. Germline lookup yields CDR1 MDHEN and CDR2 SYDVKM. Trimming shortened V by 5 bases and J by 1 base, and 8 bases separated the two germline ends. The CDR3 region is CASSNRRNTEAFF. CDR3 DNA sequence: TGTGCCAGCAGTAATCGAAGGAACACTGAAGCTTTCTTT.

By frequency in the sample, this clonotype is medium-sized. V gene TRBV6-5 combines with J gene TRBJ1-4, with D unresolved. The CDR3 is 14 residues long. The V gene lost 2 bases and the J gene lost 7 bases, with 11 bases spanning the gap. Looked up from germline, CDR1 is MNHEY and CDR2 is SVGAGI. The CDR3 here is CASSYGIPGEKLFF. CDR3 coding DNA: TGTGCCAGCAGTTACGGAATCCCGGGTGAAAAACTGTTTTTT.

V usage is TRBV4-3 and J usage is TRBJ2-1; D is possibly TRBD2 (5 bases). Germline CDR1 is LGHNA and CDR2 is YSLEER. V gave up 0 bases and J gave up 3 bases, with 12 bases separating them. The CDR3 runs 16 residues. The CDR3 is CASSQEADHRYNEQFF. As DNA, the CDR3 is TGCGCCAGCAGCCAAGAAGCGGACCACCGCTACAATGAGCAGTTCTTC.

This clonotype appeared many times. The chain recombines TRBV28 with TRBJ2-1, with D maybe TRBD1 (5 bases). The CDR3 totals 14 residues. Germline V gives CDR1 MDHEN, CDR2 SYDVKM. Trimming shortened V by 3 bases and J by 4 bases, and 10 bases separated the two germline ends. This CDR3 is CASSFRGKYNEQFF. CDR3 bases: TGTGCCAGCAGTTTTAGGGGCAAGTACAATGAGCAGTTCTTC.

By share, this clonotype counts as medium-sized. This chain connects TRBV7-9 to TRBJ1-5; D is ambiguous. V lost 0 bases and J lost 7, with 4 bases in between. Germline values: CDR1 SEHNR, CDR2 FQNEAQ (reference sequence). There are 12 residues in the CDR3. The CDR3, as DNA: TGTGCCAGCAGCTTAGCCGGACAGCCCCAGCATTTT. This translates into CASSLAGQPQHF.

This clonotype appeared once. In this CDR3 the conserved last residue, phenylalanine or tryptophan, is missing, so a read error is likely. The chain combines TRBV11-2 with TRBJ1-1; possibly TRBD1 for D (5 bases). Germline lookup yields CDR1 SGHAT and CDR2 FQNNGV. CDR3 size: 14 residues. V lost 2 bases to trimming and J lost 5 bases, with 12 bases between them. CDR3 nucleotides: TGTGCCAGCAGCTTACAGGGCGGAGGGACTGAAGCTTTCTCT. Its protein product is CASSLQGGGTEAFS.

Concerning this clonotype: This may be a read error: a much more frequent sequence differs by one nucleotide. V is TRBV30 and J is TRBJ2-7; D unclear. This CDR3 has 12 residues. Germline assignment: CDR1 GTSNPN and CDR2 SVGIG (reference sequence). The V end lost 5 bases, the J end lost 6 bases, and 14 bases lay between the germline ends. The CDR3 DNA is TGTGCCTGGTCCGACGACTGGGGCGAGCAGTACTTC. Residues: CAWSDDWGEQYF.